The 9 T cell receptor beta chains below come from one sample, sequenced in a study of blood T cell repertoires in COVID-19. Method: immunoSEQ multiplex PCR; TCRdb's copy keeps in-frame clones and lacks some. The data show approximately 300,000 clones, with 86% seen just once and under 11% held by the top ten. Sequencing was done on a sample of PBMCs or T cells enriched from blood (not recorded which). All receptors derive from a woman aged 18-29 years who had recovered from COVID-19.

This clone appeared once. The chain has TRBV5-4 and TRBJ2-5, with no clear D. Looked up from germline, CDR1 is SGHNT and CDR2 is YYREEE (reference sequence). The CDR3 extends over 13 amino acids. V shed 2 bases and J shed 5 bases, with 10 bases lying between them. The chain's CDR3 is CASSFGQRETQYF. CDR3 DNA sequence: TGTGCCAGCAGCTTTGGTCAGAGGGAGACCCAGTACTTC.

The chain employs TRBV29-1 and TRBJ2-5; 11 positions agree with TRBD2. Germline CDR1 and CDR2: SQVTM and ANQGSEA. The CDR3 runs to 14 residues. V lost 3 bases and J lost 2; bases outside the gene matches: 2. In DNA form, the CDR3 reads TGCAGCGTTGACCCTAGCGGGGGGCAAGAGACCCAGTACTTC. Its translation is CSVDPSGGQETQYF.

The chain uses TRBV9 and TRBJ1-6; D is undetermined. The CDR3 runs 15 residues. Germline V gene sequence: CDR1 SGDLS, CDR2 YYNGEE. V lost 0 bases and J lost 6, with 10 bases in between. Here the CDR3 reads CASSVEEQINSPLHF. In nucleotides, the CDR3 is TGTGCCAGCAGCGTAGAGGAACAGATTAATTCACCCCTCCACTTT.

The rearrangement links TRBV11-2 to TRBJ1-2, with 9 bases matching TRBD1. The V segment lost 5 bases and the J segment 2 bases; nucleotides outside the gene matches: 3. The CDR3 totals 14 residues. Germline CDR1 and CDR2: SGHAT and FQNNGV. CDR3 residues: CASSPGQGNYGYTF. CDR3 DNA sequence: TGTGCCAGCAGCCCGGGACAGGGAAACTATGGCTACACCTTC. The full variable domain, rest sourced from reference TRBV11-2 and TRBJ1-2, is EAGVAQSPRYKIIEKRQSVAFWCNPISGHATLYWYQQILGQGPKLLIQFQNNGVVDDSQLPKDRFSAERLKGVDSTLKIQPAKLEDSAVYLCASSPGQGNYGYTFGSGTRLTVV.

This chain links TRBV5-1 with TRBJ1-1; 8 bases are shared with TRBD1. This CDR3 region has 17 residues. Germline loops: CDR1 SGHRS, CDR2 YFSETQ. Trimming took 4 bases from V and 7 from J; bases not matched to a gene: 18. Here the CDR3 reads CASSVIGQGGWEVEAFF. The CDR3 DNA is TGCGCCAGCAGCGTGATCGGACAGGGCGGATGGGAAGTTGAAGCTTTCTTT.

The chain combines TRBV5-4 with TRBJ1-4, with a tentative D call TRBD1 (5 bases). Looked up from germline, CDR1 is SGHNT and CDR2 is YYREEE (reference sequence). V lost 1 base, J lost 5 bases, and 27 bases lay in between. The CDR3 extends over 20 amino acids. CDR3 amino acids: CASSLPHEEPAGRTNEKLFF. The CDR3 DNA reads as TGTGCCAGCAGCTTGCCCCACGAAGAGCCGGCGGGGCGAACAAATGAAAAACTGTTTTTT.

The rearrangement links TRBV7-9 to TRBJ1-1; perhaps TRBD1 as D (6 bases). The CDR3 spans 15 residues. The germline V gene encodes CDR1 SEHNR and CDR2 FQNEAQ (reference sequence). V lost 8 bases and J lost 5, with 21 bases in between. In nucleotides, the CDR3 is TGTGCCAGCTCGACAGCGGGGGCCTCGGGTACTGAAGCTTTCTTT. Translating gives CASSTAGASGTEAFF.

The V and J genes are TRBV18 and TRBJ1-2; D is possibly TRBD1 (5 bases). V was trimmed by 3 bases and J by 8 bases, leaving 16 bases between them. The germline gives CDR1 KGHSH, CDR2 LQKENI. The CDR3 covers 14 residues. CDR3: CASSPTAGQEGYTF. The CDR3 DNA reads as TGTGCCAGCTCACCGACGGCAGGGCAGGAGGGCTACACCTTC. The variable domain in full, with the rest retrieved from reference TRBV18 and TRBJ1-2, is NAGVMQNPRHLVRRRGQEARLRCSPMKGHSHVYWYRQLPEEGLKFMVYLQKENIIDESGMPKERFSAEFPKEGPSILRIQQVVRGDSAAYFCASSPTAGQEGYTFGSGTRLTVV.

The CDR3 DNA follows: TGTGCCAGCAGCTCCGGGACAGGCAATGAAAAACTGTTTTTT. This gives the protein CASSSGTGNEKLFF. The chain recombines TRBV6-6 with TRBJ1-4; TRBD1 aligns across 8 bases. Germline CDR1 MNHNY, CDR2 SVGAGI (reference sequence). CDR3 length equals 14 residues. V lost 6 bases and J lost 5; bases outside the gene matches: 5.